These T cell receptor beta chains were read from a single sample in a study of CD8+ T cells in alopecia areata. The protocol was immunoSEQ multiplex PCR, while the TCRdb copy is restricted to in-frame clones and leaves out a portion. Among approximately 200,000 clones listed, 50% to 60% were seen once. The source material was CD4+ T cells sorted from blood, sampled at week 4, from a patient treated with tofacitinib. The receptor set was obtained from a human donor with alopecia areata. CDR3s include the opening cysteine and the closing phenylalanine or tryptophan. The order of the fields is J gene, clone size, D gene, CDR3 length, V gene, CDR3 protein, CDR3 DNA. A D gene is named only where the DNA matches it firmly. Clone size appears in some rows only: once, few, many, or a class for an expanded clone.

TRBJ2-5	few	NA	12	TRBV5-1	CASSHRRETQYF	TGCGCCAGCAGCCACCGCCGAGAGACCCAGTACTTC
TRBJ1-2	NA	NA	13	TRBV30	CAWSKGLNYGYTF	TGTGCCTGGAGTAAGGGGCTGAACTATGGCTACACCTTC
TRBJ2-7	NA	TRBD1	15	TRBV4-1	CASSQDLTGGVQQYF	TGCGCCAGCAGCCAAGACCTGACAGGGGGCGTACAGCAGTACTTC
TRBJ1-1	NA	NA	15	TRBV29-1	CSVQRGHVVNTEAFF	TGCAGCGTCCAAAGGGGACACGTTGTGAACACTGAAGCTTTCTTT
TRBJ2-5	NA	NA	11	TRBV29-1	CSAITQETQYF	TGCAGCGCCATAACTCAAGAGACCCAGTACTTC
TRBJ1-3	NA	NA	13	TRBV29-1	CSVDRRTGNTIYF	TGCAGCGTTGATCGGAGGACTGGAAACACCATATATTTT
TRBJ2-5	NA	NA	13	TRBV29-1	CSVGQGFQETQYF	TGCAGCGTTGGTCAGGGCTTCCAAGAGACCCAGTACTTC
TRBJ1-2	NA	NA	13	TRBV5-4	CASSLGEDYGYTF	TGTGCCAGCAGCTTGGGGGAAGACTATGGCTACACCTTC
TRBJ2-1	NA	TRBD2	16	TRBV28	CASSALLAGMLGEQFF	TGTGCCAGCAGTGCTCTCCTAGCGGGGATGTTGGGTGAGCAGTTCTTC
TRBJ1-1	NA	NA	13	TRBV5-1	CASSPTGDTEAFF	TGCGCCAGCAGCCCCACCGGGGACACTGAAGCTTTCTTT
TRBJ2-3	NA	NA	13	TRBV7-6	CASRLDPTDTQYF	TGTGCCAGCAGACTCGACCCCACAGATACGCAGTATTTT
TRBJ2-2	NA	NA	18	TRBV4-2	CASSQVGGSPASTGELFF	TGTGCCAGCAGCCAAGTTGGGGGGAGCCCGGCAAGTACCGGGGAGCTGTTTTTT
TRBJ2-7	NA	NA	14	TRBV6-5	CASSARDSAYEQYF	TGTGCCAGCAGTGCCCGGGACTCCGCCTACGAGCAGTACTTC
TRBJ2-3	NA	TRBD1	14	TRBV5-1	CASSFGQGWDTQYF	TGCGCCAGCAGCTTCGGACAGGGATGGGATACGCAGTATTTT
TRBJ1-2	once	NA	13	TRBV6-5	CASSYGINYGYTF	TGTGCCAGCAGTTACGGGATTAACTATGGCTACACCTTC
TRBJ2-5	NA	TRBD1	13	TRBV7-7	CASSRDSQETQYF	TGTGCTAGCAGCCGGGACAGCCAAGAGACCCAGTACTTC
TRBJ1-1	once	NA	13	TRBV29-1	CSVTGHSNTEAFF	TGCAGCGTAACTGGACACTCGAACACTGAAGCTTTCTTT
TRBJ1-5	NA	NA	18	TRBV7-9	CASSFHFLRKNSNQPQHF	TGTGCCAGCAGCTTCCATTTTCTTCGGAAAAATAGCAATCAGCCCCAGCATTTT
TRBJ2-1	NA	NA	12	TRBV6-5	CASSYQGGEQFF	TGTGCCAGCAGTTACCAAGGGGGTGAGCAGTTCTTC
TRBJ2-7	NA	TRBD2	14	TRBV7-2	CASSSSSGGYEQYF	TGTGCCAGCAGCTCATCTAGCGGGGGCTACGAGCAGTACTTC
TRBJ1-2	NA	NA	13	TRBV30	CAWVRRGDSGYTF	TGTGCCTGGGTACGGAGAGGGGATAGCGGCTACACCTTC
TRBJ2-5	few	NA	12	TRBV29-1	CSVDVREETQYF	TGCAGCGTTGATGTCAGAGAAGAGACCCAGTACTTC
TRBJ1-3	NA	NA	16	TRBV19	CASSIGAGSSGNTIYF	TGTGCCAGTAGTATAGGAGCGGGTAGCTCTGGAAACACCATATATTTT
TRBJ2-7	few	NA	12	TRBV28	CASSRGRYEQYF	TGTGCCAGCAGCCGAGGGCGTTATGAGCAGTACTTC
TRBJ1-2	NA	TRBD1	14	TRBV7-8	CASRNMGQGSGYTF	TGTGCCAGCAGGAACATGGGACAGGGCTCTGGCTACACCTTC
TRBJ1-2	NA	NA	13	TRBV7-9	CASSLGHSYGYTF	TGTGCCAGCAGCCTCGGACACTCCTATGGCTACACCTTC
TRBJ2-2	NA	NA	13	TRBV2	CARGRGRTGELFF	TGTGCCAGGGGGCGGGGTCGCACCGGGGAGCTGTTTTTT
TRBJ1-2	NA	NA	14	TRBV15	CATSKDAGIDGYTF	TGTGCCACCAGCAAGGACGCAGGAATTGATGGCTACACCTTC